This is a list of T cell receptor beta chains from one sample in a study of Graves' ophthalmopathy and Graves' hyperthyroidism. TCRdb independently ran MiXCR on the multiplex PCR reads; one entry per CDR3 protein. The table lists about 200,000 distinct CDR3 sequences, around 28% of them singletons, with approximately 9.6% in the top ten. Sequencing was carried out using peripheral blood. The origin of the receptors is a man over 45 with Graves' ophthalmopathy. Each CDR3 is given with its conserved first and last residue. D genes are given only for firm matches. Clone sizes are given selectively: once, few, many, or a class where the clone is expanded.

j_call v_call clone_size d_call cdr3_nt cdr3_aa
TRBJ2-2 TRBV7-3 NA NA TGTGCCAGCAGCGTAGGGGGGAGGTACACCGGGGAGCTGTTTTTT CASSVGGRYTGELFF
TRBJ2-7 TRBV29-1 many TRBD2 TGCAGCGCAGTGACGGGTAGCGGGAGTTACGAGCAGTACTTC CSAVTGSGSYEQYF
TRBJ2-5 TRBV28 many TRBD1 TGTGCCAGCAGCTCTTCCGGGACAGCTCGAGAGACCCAGTACTTC CASSSSGTARETQYF
TRBJ1-1 TRBV19 many TRBD1 TGTGCCAGTAGTCCCCGGGACAGGGGGGCGGCGGCTTTCTTT CASSPRDRGAAAFF
TRBJ2-5 TRBV12-3/TRBV12-4 NA TRBD1 TGTGCCAGCAGTTCACGACAGGGGGCGGAGACCCAGTACTTC CASSSRQGAETQYF
TRBJ2-7 TRBV29-1 many TRBD1 TGCAGCGTTCCGGGACAGGGCCACGAGCAGTACTTC CSVPGQGHEQYF
TRBJ1-2 TRBV25-1 many NA TGTGCCAGCAGTCGAAAGGAGATTAACTATGGCTACACCTTC CASSRKEINYGYTF
TRBJ2-7 TRBV28 many NA TGTGCCAGCAGTATACTAGTAGAGCAGTACTTC CASSILVEQYF
TRBJ2-7 TRBV6-2/TRBV6-3 many NA TGTGCCAGCACATTGTGGGGCACCTACGAGCAGTACTTC CASTLWGTYEQYF
TRBJ1-2 TRBV28 many TRBD1 TGTGCCAGCAGGGCAGGAGACAGGGGATACTATGGCTACACCTTC CASRAGDRGYYGYTF
TRBJ2-7 TRBV28 many NA TGTGCCAGCAGTTTAGGAGACAGGAACGAGCAGTACTTC CASSLGDRNEQYF
TRBJ1-1 TRBV12-3/TRBV12-4 many NA TGTGCCAGCAGACCATCCGGGAATGGCCTTGAAGCTTTCTTT CASRPSGNGLEAFF
TRBJ1-6 TRBV6-1 many NA TGTGCCAGCAGTGAACAGGGGTCCCAGAGTTCACCCCTCCACTTT CASSEQGSQSSPLHF
TRBJ2-7 TRBV9 NA NA TGTGCCAGCAGCGTAGGGTCAGGGAGCTCCTACGAGCAGTACTTC CASSVGSGSSYEQYF
TRBJ1-1 TRBV7-6 many NA TGTGCCAGCAGCCCGACCGGGGGGACGGGCACTGAAGCTTTCTTT CASSPTGGTGTEAFF
TRBJ1-2 TRBV5-1 many TRBD1 TGCGCCAGCAGCCCCCGTCCGGGACAGACTGTGGGCTACACCTTC CASSPRPGQTVGYTF
TRBJ1-6 TRBV4-1 many NA TGCGCCAGCAGCCAAGATGAACAGCCCCATTCACCCCTCCACTTT CASSQDEQPHSPLHF
TRBJ2-7 TRBV4-1 many NA TGCGCCAGCAGCCAAGAGTGGGAGATCTACGAGCAGTACTTC CASSQEWEIYEQYF
TRBJ2-2 TRBV5-1 many NA TGCGCCAGCAGCTGGTCCGGGGACTCCACCGGGGAGCTGTTTTTT CASSWSGDSTGELFF
TRBJ2-5 TRBV7-3 NA NA TGTGCCAGCAGCTTAACCTGGGACACTCGGTGGAGGGAGACCCAGTACTTC CASSLTWDTRWRETQYF
TRBJ2-2 TRBV6-1 NA NA TGTGCCAGCAGACACCTTGTGGGGGCCGAGAACGGGGAGCTGTTTTTT CASRHLVGAENGELFF
TRBJ2-5 TRBV12-5 NA NA TGTGCTAGTGGTTTGGAAGCCGGGGAGACCCAGTACTTC CASGLEAGETQYF
TRBJ2-2 TRBV7-3 many NA TGTGCCAGCAGCTCCAACTACCCCCACGGGGAGCTGTTTTTT CASSSNYPHGELFF
TRBJ1-5 TRBV7-2 few NA TGTGCCAGCAGCTTAGGGCAGGGTTTGAGTCAGCCCCAGCATTTT CASSLGQGLSQPQHF
TRBJ1-1 TRBV12-3/TRBV12-4 many NA TGTGCCAGCAGTTACCGGGTCTGGACTGAAGCTTTCTTT CASSYRVWTEAFF
TRBJ1-2 TRBV7-8 many NA TGTGCCAGCAGCTTAGTTCCCGGGGCTGGCTATGGCTACACCTTC CASSLVPGAGYGYTF
TRBJ2-5 TRBV7-2 NA TRBD1 TGTGCCAGCAGCTTAGGAGTAAACAGGGGGCATGAGACCCAGTACTTC CASSLGVNRGHETQYF
TRBJ2-5 TRBV19 many NA TGTGCCAGTAGTATCCCAGGAGTTCGAGAGACCCAGTACTTC CASSIPGVRETQYF
TRBJ2-7 TRBV11-2 many TRBD2 TGTGCCAGCAGCTTAACCAGGGCTAGCGGTAACGAGCAGTACTTC CASSLTRASGNEQYF
TRBJ2-5 TRBV12-3/TRBV12-4 many TRBD2 TGTGCCAGCAGTTTCAAACTAGCGGGACAAGAGACCCAGTACTTC CASSFKLAGQETQYF
TRBJ1-5 TRBV7-2 many TRBD1 TGTGCCAGCAGCTTCGGTGGGACAGGGCGGCCCGGGAGTCAGCCCCAGCATTTT CASSFGGTGRPGSQPQHF
TRBJ1-3 TRBV7-2 NA TRBD1 TGTGCCAGCAGCTTTCAGGGGGCGCAGAACACCATATATTTT CASSFQGAQNTIYF
TRBJ2-7 TRBV28 few NA TGTGCCAGCACTACAGGGTACTCCTACGAGCAGTACTTC CASTTGYSYEQYF
TRBJ2-7 TRBV28 NA NA TGTGCCAGCAGTCCAACACCGGGACTCGACGCCTACGAGCAGTACTTC CASSPTPGLDAYEQYF
TRBJ2-5 TRBV6-1 NA NA TGTGCCAGCAGAGGACAGCTGGAGACCCAGTACTTC CASRGQLETQYF
TRBJ2-7 TRBV6-1 NA NA TGTGCCAGCAGTGAAGGGACAGCCTCTTCCCACGAGCAGTACTTC CASSEGTASSHEQYF
TRBJ2-7 TRBV7-9 many TRBD2 TGTGCCAGCAGCCCCACTAGCGTCGCCTACGAGCAGTACTTC CASSPTSVAYEQYF
TRBJ1-1 TRBV19 once NA TGTGCCAGTAACTCGTTAAACAGGCATATGAACACTGAAGCTTTCTTT CASNSLNRHMNTEAFF
TRBJ1-2 TRBV11-2 many NA TGTGCCAGCAGCTTAGATAGGATCGGGCACTATGGCTACACCTTC CASSLDRIGHYGYTF
TRBJ2-5 TRBV28 many TRBD2 TGTGCCAGCAGGCTCCGGCCCGGGCTAGCGGGAGGGGGAGAGACCCAGTACTTC CASRLRPGLAGGGETQYF
TRBJ2-7 TRBV11-1 many NA TGTGCCAGCAGCTTAAATCTGGGCTACGAGCAGTACTTC CASSLNLGYEQYF
TRBJ2-7 TRBV6-5 NA NA TGTGCCAGCAGTTACCTAGGGCCCTATGGGCTCTACGAGCAGTACTTC CASSYLGPYGLYEQYF
TRBJ2-7 TRBV2 NA NA TGTGCCAGCAGTGAACTAGGAGTGTGGGGGGTCGAGCAGTACTTC CASSELGVWGVEQYF
TRBJ1-5 TRBV27 many NA TGTGCCAGCAGTAACACCTGGGGGGCGCATTATAGCAATCAGCCCCAGCATTTT CASSNTWGAHYSNQPQHF
TRBJ1-2 TRBV27 many NA TGTGCCAGCAGTTTCCTGGACGCCCCGGGCGGCTACACCTTC CASSFLDAPGGYTF
TRBJ1-1 TRBV11-3 NA NA TGTGCCAGCAGCTTAAAGGCGGGCACTGAAGCTTTCTTT CASSLKAGTEAFF
TRBJ2-7 TRBV28 few NA TGTGCCAGCAGCTCGCCCCAGCTGACACGCGAGCAGTACTTC CASSSPQLTREQYF
TRBJ1-1 TRBV6-2/TRBV6-3 NA NA TGTGCCAGCAGTTACTCCGGGACGCTCAACACTGAAGCTTTCTTT CASSYSGTLNTEAFF
TRBJ2-7 TRBV7-8 many NA TGTGCCAGCAGCTTAGGTGGTGGCAAATATACCTACGAGCAGTACTTC CASSLGGGKYTYEQYF
TRBJ2-5 TRBV29-1 many NA TGCAGCGTTGAAGATCCCCGGGACTTTCAAGAGACCCAGTACTTC CSVEDPRDFQETQYF
TRBJ2-5 TRBV12-3/TRBV12-4 many NA TGTGCCAGCAGTTTAAACGGGATCGAGACCCAGTACTTC CASSLNGIETQYF
TRBJ1-1 TRBV28 few NA TGTGCCAGCAGTTTGTTCTCGAACACTGAAGCTTTCTTT CASSLFSNTEAFF
TRBJ1-1 TRBV2 NA NA TGTGCCAGCAGTGACAACAGGGCCTCGAACACTGAAGCTTTCTTT CASSDNRASNTEAFF
TRBJ2-1 TRBV19 many NA TGTGCCAGTATACCCCCGCTGGATACGGCGGGGCGCACCTACTACAATGAGCAGTTCTTC CASIPPLDTAGRTYYNEQFF
TRBJ2-5 TRBV29-1 many NA TGCAGCGCTCCTAGCAGGGGAGGCGGGGAGACCCAGTACTTC CSAPSRGGGETQYF
TRBJ2-7 TRBV12-3/TRBV12-4 many TRBD2 TGTGCCAGCAGTTTCGCGGGAGGGGGCAACGAGCAGTACTTC CASSFAGGGNEQYF
TRBJ1-2 TRBV6-1 many NA TGTGCCAGCAGTGCCACCGGACTTGACGGATATGGCTACACCTTC CASSATGLDGYGYTF
TRBJ2-7 TRBV30 many NA TGTGCCTACGGGACGGGAGCCTACGAGCAGTACTTC CAYGTGAYEQYF
TRBJ2-7 TRBV14 NA NA TGTGCCAGCAGCCCCCGAGGCGGCGGCGAGCAGTACTTC CASSPRGGGEQYF
TRBJ2-3 TRBV12-3/TRBV12-4 many NA TGTGCCAGCAGTTTAGTGCCAGCAGATACGCAGTATTTT CASSLVPADTQYF